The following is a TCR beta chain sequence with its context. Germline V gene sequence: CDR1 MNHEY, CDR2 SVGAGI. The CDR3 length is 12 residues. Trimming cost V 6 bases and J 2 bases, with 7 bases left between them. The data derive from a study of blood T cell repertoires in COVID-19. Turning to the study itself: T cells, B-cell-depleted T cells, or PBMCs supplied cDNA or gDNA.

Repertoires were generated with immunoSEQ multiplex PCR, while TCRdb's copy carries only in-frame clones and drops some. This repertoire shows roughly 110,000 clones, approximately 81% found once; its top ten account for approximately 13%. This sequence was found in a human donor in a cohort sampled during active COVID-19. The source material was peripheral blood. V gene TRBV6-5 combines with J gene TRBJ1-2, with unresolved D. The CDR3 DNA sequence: TGTGCCAGCAGGGAGCAAAACTATGGCTACACCTTC. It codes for CASREQNYGYTF.